This entry concerns a single T cell receptor (beta chain). Its target is unknown. The investigators amplified TCR beta CDR3 regions from RNA transcripts. When the TCR CDR3 underwent first-round RT-PCR, the HTBI primer set was used. TCRdb re-analysed the multiplex PCR reads in MiXCR, keeping a single row per CDR3 protein. Of hundreds of thousands of distinct CDR3 sequences in the sample, 15% to 20% were seen once. This record comes from a study of T cells in Graves' hyperthyroidism and ophthalmopathy. Study-wide results and caveats: The model made its ophthalmopathy prediction, and onset followed a median approximately six months later.

Trimming shortened V by 6 bases and J by 5 bases, and 17 bases separated the two germline ends. The CDR3 has 15 amino acids. Germline CDR1 MNHNS, CDR2 SASEGT. The sequence derives from a middle-aged man with Graves' ophthalmopathy. V usage is TRBV6-1 and J usage is TRBJ1-3; a possible D gene is TRBD1 (6 bases). Material for sequencing was blood. The CDR3 is CASSPGALGRNTIYF. The DNA for the CDR3 is TGTGCCAGCAGCCCGGGGGCCCTAGGGAGAAACACCATATATTTT.